What follows describes a single TCR beta chain. Distinct nucleotide sequences in the sample also encode this CDR3. The CDR3 runs to 13 residues. V was pared by 8 bases and J by 2 bases, with 10 bases between. Germline CDR1 MNHNS, CDR2 SASEGT. This record belongs to a study of T cell repertoires in ileal Crohn's disease. The protocol was immunoSEQ multiplex PCR, while the TCRdb copy is restricted to in-frame clones and leaves out a portion. The table shows about 12,000 clones, with around 86% occurring only once. Stated time point: neoterminal ileum biopsy at postoperative endoscopy, about 6 months after surgery.

Specimen: ileal tissue. The origin of this receptor is an adult with Crohn's disease. The chain recombines TRBV6-1 with TRBJ1-5; possible D gene TRBD1, 5 bases. CDR3 protein: CASGQGGNQPQHF. The CDR3 bases are TGTGCCAGCGGCCAGGGTGGCAATCAGCCCCAGCATTTT.